One sample yielded the 14 T cell receptor beta chains listed below, sequenced in a study of T cell repertoires in cytomegalovirus infection. TCRdb ran MiXCR on the reads and lists one entry per CDR3 protein. The sample shows 630,000 or so distinct CDR3 sequences, 24% of them seen only once. The sequencing sample was made of CD8+ T cells from PBMCs. All receptors come from a human donor in good health (CMV status not recorded). Some clones in this sample may be carry-over from other donors' samples.

This clonotype was seen at least ten times. The chain couples TRBV7-2 to TRBJ2-1; TRBD2 agrees at 8 bases. Germline V gives CDR1 SGHTA, CDR2 FQGNSA. V lost 1 base to trimming and J lost 1 base; unmatched junction nucleotides: 3. This CDR3 region has 16 residues. The CDR3 protein is CASSLGGTRSYNEQFF. CDR3 in DNA: TGTGCCAGCAGCTTAGGGGGGACTAGGTCCTACAATGAGCAGTTCTTC.

This clonotype was recorded a few times. The chain employs TRBV7-9 and TRBJ1-2; TRBD1 aligns across 8 bases. The V gene's germline CDR1 is SEHNR and CDR2 FQNEAQ (reference sequence). After removal of 3 bases from V and 5 bases from J, the junction contained 5 bases not matched to a gene. This CDR3 has 14 residues. CDR3 in DNA: TGTGCCAGCAGCTTCGACAGGGGACGATATGGCTACACCTTC. This codes for CASSFDRGRYGYTF.

In its sample, this clonotype was seen a few times. This may arise from a read error, as a much more abundant clone is one base away. The rearrangement joins TRBV7-8 to TRBJ2-2; D is undetermined. This CDR3 region has 13 residues. Germline CDR1 SGHVS, CDR2 FQNEAQ. Trimming shortened V by 5 bases and J by 7 bases, and 11 bases separated the two germline ends. The CDR3 sequence is CASSPRAVGELFF. The CDR3 coding sequence is TGTGCCAGCAGCCCTCGGGCGGTCGGGGAGCTGTTTTTT.

The chain recombines TRBV6-6 with TRBJ2-2; TRBD1 is a possible D gene (7 bases). Looked up from germline, CDR1 is MNHNY and CDR2 is SVGAGI (reference sequence). Between the trimmed V and J ends, which lost 2 bases and 5 bases, there was a span of 12 bases. The CDR3 extends over 15 amino acids. As DNA, the CDR3 is TGTGCCAGCAGTTACGTGGCAGGGGGGACCGGGGAGCTGTTTTTT. This translates into CASSYVAGGTGELFF.

The V gene is TRBV12-3 or TRBV12-4, the J gene TRBJ2-5; 9 nucleotides agree with TRBD1. There are 14 residues in the CDR3. Germline trimming cut 6 bases from V and 2 bases from J; bases unmatched to any gene: 4. The CDR3: CASRYRGLQETQYF. DNA of the CDR3: TGTGCCAGCAGGTACAGGGGGCTGCAAGAGACCCAGTACTTC.

This clonotype was observed a handful of times. The chain carries TRBV6-1 and TRBJ2-1; 7 bases are shared with TRBD2. V lost 6 bases, J lost 2 bases, and 13 bases stayed unmatched. The length of the CDR3 is 17 residues. Germline V CDR1 and CDR2: MNHNS, SASEGT. CDR3 coding DNA: TGTGCCAGCAGACCCTCTTTACTAGCGATCCCCTACAATGAGCAGTTCTTC. This codes for CASRPSLLAIPYNEQFF.

This clonotype was seen at least ten times. This chain links TRBV7-2 with TRBJ1-2, with 7 bases aligning to TRBD1. V lost 4 bases and J lost 6; bases outside the gene matches: 14. Germline CDR1 and CDR2: SGHTA and FQGNSA. The CDR3 extends over 16 amino acids. The CDR3 DNA is TGTGCCAGCAGCTACCTCGGAGGGGGCGCGTCTAATGGCTACACCTTC. It translates to CASSYLGGGASNGYTF.

In its sample, this clonotype was seen many times. The gene calls are TRBV5-6 and TRBJ1-2, with D hard to call. CDR3 length equals 13 residues. CDR1 and CDR2 (germline): SGHDT, YYEEEE. Trimming removed 0 bases at V and 4 bases at J, with 7 bases between. CDR3 nucleotides: TGTGCCAGCAGCTTGGTGACGAGCTATGGCTACACCTTC. It specifies CASSLVTSYGYTF.

This clonotype has a handful of counts. The J gene is TRBJ2-1, the V gene TRBV20-1; the match to TRBD2 covers 12 bases. Germline V lookup: CDR1 DFQATT, CDR2 SNEGSKA (reference sequence). The CDR3 has 17 residues. The V segment lost 6 bases and the J segment 2 bases; nucleotides outside the gene matches: 11. This CDR3 reads CSALLAGGPMAYNEQFF. Written as DNA, the CDR3 is TGCAGTGCCCTCCTAGCGGGGGGGCCCATGGCCTACAATGAGCAGTTCTTC.

The chain employs TRBV6-6 and TRBJ2-7, with D possibly matching TRBD1 (5 bases). Trimming removed 5 bases at V and 2 bases at J, with 10 bases between. CDR3 length equals 13 residues. Germline V gene data show CDR1 as MNHNY and CDR2 as SVGAGI (reference sequence). CDR3 nucleotides: TGTGCCAGCAGTGACGACAGCCCCTACGAGCAGTACTTC. This gives the protein CASSDDSPYEQYF.

This sequence joins TRBV15 and TRBJ2-5; possible D gene TRBD1, 6 bases. The CDR3 runs 13 residues. Trimming shortened V by 4 bases and J by 4 bases, and 10 bases separated the two germline ends. The V gene's germline CDR1 is LNHNV and CDR2 YYDKDF (reference sequence). CDR3 in amino acids: CATSTVRGETQYF. The CDR3 coding sequence is TGTGCCACCAGCACAGTCAGGGGAGAGACCCAGTACTTC.

The table lists this clonotype with many counts. The chain recombines TRBV7-6 with TRBJ2-5, with D possibly called TRBD1 or TRBD2 (5 bases each). CDR1 is SGHVS, CDR2 FNYEAQ, per germline. The CDR3 has 13 amino acids. Trimming pared 2 bases from V and 5 bases from J, leaving 9 bases between. The CDR3 DNA sequence: TGTGCCAGCAGCTTACTAGGGGAGGAGACCCAGTACTTC. Amino acids: CASSLLGEETQYF. Filled out from reference TRBV7-6 and TRBJ2-5, the complete variable domain reads GAGVSQSPRYKVTKRGQDVALRCDPISGHVSLYWYRQALGQGPEFLTYFNYEAQQDKSGLPNDRFSAERPEGSISTLTIQRTEQRDSAMYRCASSLLGEETQYFGPGTRLLVL.

This clonotype was seen only a few times. The chain joins TRBV28 to TRBJ2-7; D call uncertain. V was pared by 6 bases and J by 4 bases, with 10 bases between. This CDR3 has 12 residues. Per the germline V gene, CDR1 is MDHEN and CDR2 is SYDVKM. The CDR3 region has the DNA TGTGCCAGCAGCAAGTACGGGTACGAGCAGTACGTC. Translation: CASSKYGYEQYV.

V and J are TRBV24-1 and TRBJ2-5; 7 bases line up with TRBD2. The CDR3 is 14 residues long. Germline V lookup: CDR1 KGHDR, CDR2 SFDVKD. Trimming removed 4 bases from V and 3 bases from J; junction bases left unmatched: 4. CDR3 DNA sequence: TGTGCCACCAGTGACTTGGGAGGGGAAGAGACCCAGTACTTC. Translation: CATSDLGGEETQYF.